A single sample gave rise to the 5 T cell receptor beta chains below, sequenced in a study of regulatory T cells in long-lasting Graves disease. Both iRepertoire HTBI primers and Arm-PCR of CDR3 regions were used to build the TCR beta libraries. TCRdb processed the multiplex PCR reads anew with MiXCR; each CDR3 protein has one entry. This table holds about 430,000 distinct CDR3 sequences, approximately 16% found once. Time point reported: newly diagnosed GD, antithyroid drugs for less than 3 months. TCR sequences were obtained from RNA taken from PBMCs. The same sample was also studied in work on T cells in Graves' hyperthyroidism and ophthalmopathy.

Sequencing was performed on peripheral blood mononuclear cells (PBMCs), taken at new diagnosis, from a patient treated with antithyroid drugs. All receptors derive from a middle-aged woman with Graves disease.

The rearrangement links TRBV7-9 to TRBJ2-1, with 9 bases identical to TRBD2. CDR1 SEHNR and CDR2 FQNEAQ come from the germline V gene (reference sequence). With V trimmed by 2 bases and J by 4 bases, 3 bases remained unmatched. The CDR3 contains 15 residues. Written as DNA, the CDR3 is TGTGCCAGCAGCTTAACGACTAGCGGATACAATGAGCAGTTCTTC. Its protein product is CASSLTTSGYNEQFF.

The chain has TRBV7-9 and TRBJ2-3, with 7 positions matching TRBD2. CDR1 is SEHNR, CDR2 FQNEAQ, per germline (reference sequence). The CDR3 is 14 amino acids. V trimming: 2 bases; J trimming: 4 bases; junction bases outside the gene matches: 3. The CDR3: CASSLTLAADTQYF. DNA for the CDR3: TGTGCCAGCAGCTTAACGCTAGCGGCAGATACGCAGTATTTT.

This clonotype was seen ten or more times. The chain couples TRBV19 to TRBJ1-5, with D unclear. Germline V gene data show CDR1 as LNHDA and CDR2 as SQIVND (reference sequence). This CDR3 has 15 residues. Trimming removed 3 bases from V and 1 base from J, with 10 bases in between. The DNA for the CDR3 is TGTGCCAGTAGTATGGTCGCCAAGAGCAATCAGCCCCAGCATTTT. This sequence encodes CASSMVAKSNQPQHF.

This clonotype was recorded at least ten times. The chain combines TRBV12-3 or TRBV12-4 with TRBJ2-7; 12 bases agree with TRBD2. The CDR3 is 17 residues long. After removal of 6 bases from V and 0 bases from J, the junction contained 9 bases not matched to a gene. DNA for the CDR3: TGTGCCAGCAGCAAACCGGGACTAGCGGGCCCCTCCTACGAGCAGTACTTC. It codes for CASSKPGLAGPSYEQYF.

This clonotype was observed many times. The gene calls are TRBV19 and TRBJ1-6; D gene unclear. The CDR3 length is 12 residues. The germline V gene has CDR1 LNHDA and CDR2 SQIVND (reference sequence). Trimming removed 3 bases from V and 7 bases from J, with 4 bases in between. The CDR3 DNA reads TGTGCCAGTAGTATCGGAAATTCACCCCTCCACTTT. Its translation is CASSIGNSPLHF.